This T cell receptor beta chain appears in the sequencing data of a study of chemoradiotherapy in HPV16-positive cancers. Study as a whole: Candidate HPV-specific clones and shared TCR motifs came from a couple of HPV16-positive patients. Study-wide points: Non-HPV-specific T cells did not expand in tumors during treatment, whereas candidate HPV-specific clones and E7-related motifs did. Functional assays defining HPV-specific T cells used only a couple of HPV16-positive patients.

Assay: immunoSEQ multiplex PCR; the TCRdb copy retains only in-frame clones and omits some. The sample records about 7,800 clones, 55% to 70% being singletons. Germline V gene data show CDR1 as SGHTA and CDR2 as FQGNSA. V was pared by 4 bases and J by 11 bases, with 0 bases of the junction left unmatched. The CDR3 consists of 12 residues. This clone was counted a single time. No antigen is known for it. The source is a human donor with HPV-associated anogenital cancer. The specimen was collected from a patient who underwent chemoradiotherapy. The chain uses TRBV7-2 and TRBJ2-3; 13 bases line up with TRBD2. CDR3 nucleotide sequence: TGTGCCAGCAGCTGGACTAGCGGGGGGCAGTATTTT. This translates into CASSWTSGGQYF. Full variable domain (remainder filled in from reference TRBV7-2 and TRBJ2-3): GAGVSQSPSNKVTEKGKDVELRCDPISGHTALYWYRQSLGQGLEFLIYFQGNSAPDKSGLPSDRFSAERTGGSVSTLTIQRTQQEDSAVYLCASSWTSGGQYFGPGTRLTVL.